This T cell receptor (beta chain) was sequenced during a study of T cell responses to AZD1222 COVID-19 vaccine. Findings and caveats of the study: Reports say nearly half of spike-specific TCRs go after unmutated variant regions.

Sequenced by immunoSEQ multiplex PCR; TCRdb stores in-frame clones only, minus some. The data contain about 130,000 clones, approximately 86% of them singletons. Worth noting for this clone: The antigen remains unidentified.

Trimming left V 4 bases short and J 6 bases short, with 16 bases between. Germline CDR1 WNHNN, CDR2 SYGVQD (reference sequence). This CDR3 region has 15 residues. The source is an adult who received the AZD1222 COVID-19 vaccine. Sequencing was performed on peripheral blood, taken 28 days after the second AZD1222 dose. The genes are TRBV10-1 and TRBJ1-5; D might be TRBD1 (5 bases). CDR3: CASSGTGQGTQPQHF. For the CDR3, the DNA is TGCGCCAGCAGTGGAACTGGGCAGGGTACTCAGCCCCAGCATTTT.